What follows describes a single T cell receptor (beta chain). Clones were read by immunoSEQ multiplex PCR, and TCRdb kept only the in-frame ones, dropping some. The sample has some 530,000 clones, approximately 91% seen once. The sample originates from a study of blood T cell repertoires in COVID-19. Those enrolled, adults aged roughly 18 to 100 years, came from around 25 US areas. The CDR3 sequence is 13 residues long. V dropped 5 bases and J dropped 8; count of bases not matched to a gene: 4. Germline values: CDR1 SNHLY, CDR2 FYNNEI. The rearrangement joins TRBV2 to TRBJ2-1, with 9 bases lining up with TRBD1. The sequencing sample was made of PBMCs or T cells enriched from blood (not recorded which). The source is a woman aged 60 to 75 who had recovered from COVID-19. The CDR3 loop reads CASSYRGRYEQFF. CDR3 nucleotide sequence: TGTGCCAGCAGTTACAGGGGGCGTTATGAGCAGTTCTTC.